This T cell receptor (beta chain) was retrieved from a study of blood T cells in healthy people across ages. A second PCR of about 7 to 11 cycles used a sample-barcoded 5' primer and a J-beta primer mix. A tag from a template-switch adaptor with 12 random nucleotides marked each cDNA molecule. MiXCR, applied by TCRdb to the 5' RACE reads, yields one record per CDR3 protein. This sample has roughly 800,000 distinct CDR3 sequences, with 30% to 45% found just once. Germline lookup yields CDR1 MNHNS and CDR2 SASEGT. The CDR3 runs 15 residues. The V gene lost 1 base and the J gene lost 3 bases, with 12 bases spanning the gap.

The sample consisted of blood. This sequence originates from a man aged 18 to 30 in good health. The rearrangement uses TRBV6-1 and TRBJ1-2; D is possibly TRBD1 (5 bases). In nucleotides, the CDR3 is TGTGCCAGCAGTGAAGTTGAACGGGGGTACTATGGCTACACCTTC. Translation: CASSEVERGYYGYTF.